This T cell receptor beta chain was sequenced in a study of control samples from healthy donors and cancer patients. Germline values: CDR1 SGHNT, CDR2 YYREEE (reference sequence). The CDR3 runs 16 residues. V shed 4 bases and J shed 10 bases, with 21 bases lying between them. Using immunoSEQ multiplex PCR, the repertoire was profiled, and TCRdb retains in-frame clones only, with some absent. The sample yields about 150,000 clones, approximately 94% seen once. This clonotype was sampled from a man aged 35 to 55 in good health. The genes are TRBV5-4 and TRBJ1-6; D possibly corresponds to TRBD1 (6 bases). The material sequenced was blood. The CDR3: CASSRDPGTRGSPLHF. The CDR3 coding sequence is TGTGCCAGCAGCCGGGACCCTGGGACAAGGGGATCACCCCTCCACTTT.